Listed here are 24 T cell receptor beta chains from one sample, sequenced in a study of OX40 agonist ivuxolimab in advanced cancers. This table comes from immunoSEQ multiplex PCR, and its TCRdb copy is limited to in-frame clones, with some not included. Counted here are about 34,000 clones, roughly four fifths occurring once; the ten biggest clones make up roughly 2.5%. The sequencing here drew on CD4+ or CD8+ T cells sorted from blood, taken in a trial of the OX40 agonist ivuxolimab. The receptors stem from an adult with an advanced solid tumor such as melanoma, head and neck, liver or kidney cancer.

The chain recombines TRBV6-1 with TRBJ2-1, with 8 bases that match TRBD1. V lost 6 bases, J lost 4 bases, and 8 bases stayed unmatched. This CDR3 spans 15 amino acids. The V gene's germline CDR1 is MNHNS and CDR2 SASEGT. CDR3 amino acids: CASRTGTGGYNEQFF. The CDR3 DNA sequence: TGTGCCAGCAGGACCGGGACAGGAGGTTACAATGAGCAGTTCTTC.

This sequence joins TRBV29-1 and TRBJ1-2, with TRBD1 matching over 11 bases. The V gene end was trimmed by 2 bases and the J gene end by 13 bases; junction bases not matched to a gene: 6. The CDR3 runs to 12 residues. The germline gives CDR1 SQVTM, CDR2 ANQGSEA. CDR3 sequence reads: CSVELGTGGPTF. Here the CDR3 DNA reads TGCAGCGTTGAATTAGGGACAGGGGGTCCCACCTTC.

The V and J genes are TRBV7-2 and TRBJ1-2; a possible D gene is TRBD1 (6 bases). The CDR3 has 13 amino acids. Trimming removed 5 bases from V and 8 bases from J, with 15 bases in between. Germline CDR1 reads SGHTA; CDR2 reads FQGNSA. CDR3 DNA sequence: TGTGCCAGCAGCGACAGACAGGTCGGGGGCTACACCTTC. Protein sequence: CASSDRQVGGYTF.

This clone was observed a few times. V and J are TRBV29-1 and TRBJ2-1, with 8 positions matching TRBD2. CDR3 size: 16 residues. Germline CDR1 is SQVTM and CDR2 is ANQGSEA. V shed 0 bases and J 1 base; nucleotides not matched to a gene: 5. CDR3 DNA: TGCAGCGTTGAAGATCGCGGGGGGCATTCCTACAATGAGCAGTTCTTC. It specifies CSVEDRGGHSYNEQFF.

V gene TRBV6-1 combines with J gene TRBJ2-3, with D tentatively TRBD2 (6 bases). CDR1 MNHNS and CDR2 SASEGT come from the germline V gene. The CDR3 covers 15 residues. Deletions cut 6 bases from V and 5 bases from J, with 18 bases between. CDR3 sequence: CASRETRLTLDTQYF. CDR3 in DNA: TGTGCCAGCAGGGAGACTAGGTTAACGCTAGATACGCAGTATTTT.

This chain connects TRBV5-5 to TRBJ2-1; no clear D. V was clipped by 0 bases and J by 6 bases, with 13 bases between them. Germline assignment: CDR1 SGHKS and CDR2 YYEKEE (reference sequence). The CDR3 runs to 15 residues. CDR3 loop: CASSLAASPINEQFF. DNA for the CDR3: TGTGCCAGCAGCTTGGCCGCCAGTCCAATCAATGAGCAGTTCTTC.

This clone showed up just a few times. The chain recombines TRBV5-6 with TRBJ2-5; 10 positions match TRBD1. Germline loops: CDR1 SGHDT, CDR2 YYEEEE. This CDR3 is built from 16 residues. J gave up 7 bases and V 5 bases, and 14 bases lay outside the gene matches. The CDR3 region is CASSFRRQGAGGTQYF. For the CDR3, the DNA is TGTGCCAGCAGTTTTCGAAGACAGGGGGCAGGGGGGACCCAGTACTTC.

This clone was observed once. The chain recombines TRBV11-2 with TRBJ2-5; a weak D match, TRBD2 (6 bases). The CDR3 contains 19 residues. Trimming stripped 5 bases from V and 2 bases from J, with 27 bases between. The germline V gene encodes CDR1 SGHAT and CDR2 FQNNGV. CDR3 DNA sequence: TGTGCCAGCAGCGTTCGTAGGGGCCCTGGTAGCGGAAAGCAAGAGACCCAGTACTTC. It codes for CASSVRRGPGSGKQETQYF.

The genes are TRBV5-1 and TRBJ1-1; D gene ambiguous. The germline V and J ends were trimmed by 0 bases and 1 base, with 4 bases remaining between them. The CDR3 extends over 13 amino acids. Looked up from germline, CDR1 is SGHRS and CDR2 is YFSETQ. In DNA, the CDR3 is TGCGCCAGCAGCTTGGCCGGGAACACTGAAGCTTTCTTT. Amino acid sequence: CASSLAGNTEAFF.

CDR3 DNA sequence: TGTGCCAGCAGGCCCCGGCTCGGAGGGGATTACAATGAGCAGTTCTTC. It is translated as CASRPRLGGDYNEQFF. This chain joins TRBV7-2 and TRBJ2-1, with a weak D call TRBD2 (6 bases). This CDR3 comprises 16 residues. CDR1 and CDR2 from the germline V gene are SGHTA and FQGNSA. Trimming removed 6 bases at V and 4 bases at J, with 19 bases between.

This clone has a single count. This rearrangement joins TRBV6-6 to TRBJ2-2, with TRBD1 matching over 9 bases. Trimming cost V 6 bases and J 0 bases; bases outside gene matches: 2. There are 15 residues in the CDR3. Germline lookup yields CDR1 MNHNY and CDR2 SVGAGI (reference sequence). CDR3 DNA sequence: TGTGCCAGCAGGCGGACAGGGGCGAACACCGGGGAGCTGTTTTTT. It yields the protein CASRRTGANTGELFF.

The chain employs TRBV30 and TRBJ2-3; unclear D gene. Looked up from germline, CDR1 is GTSNPN and CDR2 is SVGIG (reference sequence). Trimming shortened V by 5 bases and J by 6 bases, and 21 bases separated the two germline ends. CDR3 length: 15 amino acids. DNA of the CDR3: TGTGCCTGGGAGAAAAATAGGTTACAGTTTGATACGCAGTATTTT. It yields the protein CAWEKNRLQFDTQYF.

This clone was seen only once. The rearrangement joins TRBV14 to TRBJ1-6; D gene unclear. CDR3 size: 15 residues. Between the trimmed V and J ends, which lost 3 bases and 0 bases, there was a span of 6 bases. Germline V lookup: CDR1 SGHDN, CDR2 FVKESK. The CDR3 bases are TGTGCCAGCAGCCATCGGGGCTCCTATAATTCACCCCTCCACTTT. Amino acids: CASSHRGSYNSPLHF.

V gene TRBV19 combines with J gene TRBJ1-5, with 7 bases aligning to TRBD1. Looked up from germline, CDR1 is LNHDA and CDR2 is SQIVND (reference sequence). Trimming cost V 5 bases and J 2 bases; bases outside gene matches: 0. The CDR3 totals 13 residues. Here the CDR3 DNA reads TGTGCCAGTAGTGGGACAGGCAATCAGCCCCAGCATTTT. This codes for CASSGTGNQPQHF.

CDR3 in DNA: TGCAGCACCGGTGGGGGGGGGTCAGATACGCAGTATTTT. This encodes CSTGGGGSDTQYF. The gene calls are TRBV29-1 and TRBJ2-3, with TRBD2 matching over 7 bases. Germline assignment: CDR1 SQVTM and CDR2 ANQGSEA. Trimming cost V 8 bases and J 4 bases; bases outside gene matches: 9. CDR3 length equals 13 residues.

The V call is TRBV5-4, the J call TRBJ2-7; tentative D call: TRBD1 (6 bases). V was trimmed by 6 bases and J by 0 bases, leaving 10 bases between them. The CDR3 consists of 13 residues. In germline, CDR1 is SGHNT, CDR2 YYREEE (reference sequence). The CDR3 DNA reads TGTGCCAGCACACGGGACAACTCCTACGAGCAGTACTTC. Its protein is CASTRDNSYEQYF.

The genes are TRBV25-1 and TRBJ2-1, with D perhaps given as TRBD1 or TRBD2 (5 bases each). The CDR3 sequence is 15 residues long. Deletions cut 5 bases from V and 6 bases from J, with 17 bases between. CDR1 is MGHDK, CDR2 SYGVNS, per germline. CDR3 residues: CASSIGHRGGNEQFF. DNA of the CDR3: TGTGCCAGCAGTATAGGACACCGGGGTGGCAATGAGCAGTTCTTC.

The rearrangement links TRBV18 to TRBJ2-7; D remains ambiguous. The CDR3 totals 14 residues. Looked up from germline, CDR1 is KGHSH and CDR2 is LQKENI. V lost 3 bases and J lost 1, with 10 bases in between. The CDR3, as DNA: TGTGCCAGCTCACCTTTTGACACTTCCTACGAGCAGTACTTC. This encodes CASSPFDTSYEQYF.

V usage is TRBV27 and J usage is TRBJ1-5; no definite D call. V was cut by 9 bases and J by 4 bases, with 10 bases left in between. Germline V gene lookup returns CDR1 MNHEY and CDR2 SMNVEV (reference sequence). This CDR3 comprises 12 residues. This chain's CDR3 is CASRTRNQPQHF. CDR3 bases: TGTGCCAGTAGAACAAGGAATCAGCCCCAGCATTTT.

The chain has TRBV6-1 and TRBJ1-2; tentatively, D is TRBD1 (5 bases). The CDR3 totals 13 residues. V lost 2 bases, J lost 2 bases, and 6 bases lay in between. Germline lookup yields CDR1 MNHNS and CDR2 SASEGT. CDR3 in DNA: TGTGCCAGCAGTGAAAAGGGGAACTATGGCTACACCTTC. It codes for CASSEKGNYGYTF.

This rearrangement joins TRBV5-1 to TRBJ1-2; D gene uncertain. Trimming took off 2 bases at V and 5 bases at J, with 10 bases between the two ends. The germline CDR1 and CDR2 sequences are SGHRS and YFSETQ. CDR3 size: 13 residues. CDR3 coding DNA: TGCGCCAGCAGCTTCGAGGGAGGGTATGGCTACACCTTC. It specifies CASSFEGGYGYTF.

The chain employs TRBV5-1 and TRBJ1-2; TRBD1 might be the D (5 bases). Trimming left V 2 bases short and J 4 bases short, with 15 bases between. Germline V lookup: CDR1 SGHRS, CDR2 YFSETQ. CDR3 length equals 15 residues. This CDR3 is CASSLNADRIYGYTF. CDR3 coding DNA: TGCGCCAGCAGCTTAAACGCCGACAGAATCTATGGCTACACCTTC.

This clone was seen only once. The rearrangement joins TRBV27 to TRBJ2-3; D might be TRBD2 (5 bases). Germline CDR1 and CDR2: MNHEY and SMNVEV (reference sequence). The V gene lost 4 bases and the J gene lost 1 base, with 15 bases spanning the gap. The CDR3 extends over 16 amino acids. CDR3 residues: CASSSPTRGRTDTQYF. CDR3 DNA sequence: TGTGCCAGCAGTTCCCCCACTAGAGGTCGCACAGATACGCAGTATTTT.

The chain uses TRBV7-2 and TRBJ2-7; no clear D. The ends were cut back, 5 bases at V and 2 bases at J, with 10 bases in the middle. The CDR3 extends over 13 amino acids. Germline V gene sequence: CDR1 SGHTA, CDR2 FQGNSA. The CDR3 sequence is CASSPPVTYEQYF. The CDR3 nucleotides read TGTGCCAGCAGCCCGCCCGTCACCTACGAGCAGTACTTC.